The 32 T cell receptor beta chains below come from one sample, sequenced in a study of regulatory T cells in long-lasting Graves disease. Libraries of TCR beta came from iRepertoire HTBI primers plus Arm-PCR of CDR3 regions. MiXCR, applied by TCRdb to the multiplex PCR reads, yields one record per CDR3 protein. The sample contains 400,000 to 500,000 distinct CDR3 sequences, around a fifth of which appear only once. Specified time point: persistent/refractory GD, antithyroid drugs over 5 years with positive TRAb. The authors made the TCR library using RNA they extracted from PBMCs. This specimen consisted of peripheral blood mononuclear cells (PBMCs), obtained when the disease was refractory, from a patient treated with antithyroid drugs. These receptors originate from a female donor with Graves disease.

The chain couples TRBV9 to TRBJ1-1, with D possibly matching TRBD1 (5 bases). V was cut by 3 bases and J by 11 bases, with 14 bases left in between. CDR3 length: 12 residues. CDR1 and CDR2 from the germline V gene are SGDLS and YYNGEE. The CDR3 nucleotides are TGTGCCAGCAGCGCCCTCGGGGGTTGGGCTTTCTTT. It specifies CASSALGGWAFF.

Only a few counts were recorded for this clonotype. J is TRBJ1-2 and V is TRBV19; D gene ambiguous. Germline V CDR1 and CDR2: LNHDA, SQIVND (reference sequence). The V end was cut by 8 bases, the J end by 8 bases, with 15 bases between. The CDR3 has 12 residues. CDR3 DNA: TGTGCCAGTTTTCGGGGAGTTGGAGGCTACACCTTC. Protein product: CASFRGVGGYTF.

This clonotype was seen repeatedly, ten times or more. This rearrangement joins TRBV28 to TRBJ1-5; D may be TRBD1 (6 bases). The length of the CDR3 is 17 residues. V gave up 1 base and J gave up 0 bases, with 13 bases separating them. The germline V gene encodes CDR1 MDHEN and CDR2 SYDVKM. CDR3 sequence (DNA): TGTGCCAGCAGTTTATACGGGGGCGCGTATAGCAATCAGCCCCAGCATTTT. Amino acid sequence: CASSLYGGAYSNQPQHF.

This clonotype was seen many times. This chain connects TRBV28 to TRBJ2-2; TRBD1 matches 9 bases. Trimming removed 0 bases from V and 1 base from J; junction bases left unmatched: 0. Germline CDR1 MDHEN, CDR2 SYDVKM. The CDR3 runs to 16 residues. CDR3 loop: CASSLWGQGNTGELFF. The DNA for the CDR3 is TGTGCCAGCAGTTTATGGGGACAGGGGAACACCGGGGAGCTGTTTTTT.

On this clonotype itself: A read error may be the cause here, since a much bigger clone is one base away. This chain uses TRBV6-2 or TRBV6-3 with TRBJ2-5; D possibly corresponds to TRBD2 (5 bases). CDR1 is MNHEY, CDR2 SVGEGT, per germline. The CDR3 contains 14 residues. The CDR3 reads CASRRAGVQGTQYF. DNA of the CDR3: TGTGCCAGCAGGAGGGCTGGGGTACAAGGGACCCAGTACTTC.

This clonotype was picked up many times. The rearrangement uses TRBV7-2 and TRBJ2-4, with D hard to call. V was trimmed by 4 bases and J by 3 bases, leaving 7 bases between them. There are 13 residues in the CDR3. Germline CDR1 SGHTA, CDR2 FQGNSA. The CDR3 region has the DNA TGTGCCAGCAGCTCCCTTTTCAAAAACATTCAGTACTTC. Residues: CASSSLFKNIQYF. The variable domain in full, with the rest retrieved from reference TRBV7-2 and TRBJ2-4, is GAGVSQSPSNKVTEKGKDVELRCDPISGHTALYWYRQSLGQGLEFLIYFQGNSAPDKSGLPSDRFSAERTGGSVSTLTIQRTQQEDSAVYLCASSSLFKNIQYFGAGTRLSVL.

V gene TRBV27 combines with J gene TRBJ1-6; D unclear. Germline V lookup: CDR1 MNHEY, CDR2 SMNVEV (reference sequence). Deletions cut 2 bases from V and 7 bases from J, with 9 bases between. This CDR3 has 14 residues. The CDR3 here is CASSLEPLNSPLHF. As DNA, the CDR3 is TGTGCCAGCAGTTTAGAACCGCTCAATTCACCCCTCCACTTT.

The chain employs TRBV19 and TRBJ2-2; possibly TRBD1 for D (5 bases). This CDR3 region has 16 residues. The V end lost 7 bases, the J end lost 4 bases, and 19 bases lay between the germline ends. The germline gives CDR1 LNHDA, CDR2 SQIVND (reference sequence). The CDR3 DNA reads TGTGCCAGTACAAGTGTATACCCAGGGCCCACCGGGGAGCTGTTTTTT. Its translation is CASTSVYPGPTGELFF.

The sample holds a few counts of this clonotype. This chain links TRBV6-1 with TRBJ2-7; D is undetermined. Trimming removed 1 base at V and 2 bases at J, with 12 bases between. Looked up from germline, CDR1 is MNHNS and CDR2 is SASEGT. This CDR3 comprises 15 residues. The CDR3 nucleotides read TGTGCCAGCAGTGAAGAGCTGGGGTTTCCCTACGAGCAGTACTTC. Its protein is CASSEELGFPYEQYF.

This clonotype was detected many times. This sequence joins TRBV14 and TRBJ2-5, with a possible D match to TRBD1 (5 bases). V lost 5 bases and J lost 1, with 14 bases in between. Germline CDR1 is SGHDN and CDR2 is FVKESK. This CDR3 contains 15 residues. CDR3 in amino acids: CASSFRTDIQETQYF. The CDR3 DNA sequence: TGTGCCAGCAGCTTCCGGACGGACATCCAAGAGACCCAGTACTTC.

As for this clonotype: Just one base apart from a much larger clone, this may be a read error. The gene calls are TRBV6-5 and TRBJ1-4, with TRBD1 matching over 7 bases. The V gene end was trimmed by 2 bases and the J gene end by 7 bases; junction bases not matched to a gene: 4. Germline CDR1 reads MNHEY; CDR2 reads SVGAGI. The CDR3 contains 14 residues. The CDR3 is CASSYGQASEKLFF. The CDR3 DNA follows: TGTGCCAGCAGTTACGGACAGGCGTCTGAAAAACTGTTTTTT.

This clonotype appeared a few times. This chain uses TRBV7-3 with TRBJ2-5; D ambiguous. Germline-derived CDR1 and CDR2 are SGHTA and FQGTGA. Trimming cost V 1 base and J 2 bases, with 11 bases left between them. This CDR3 has 15 amino acids. As DNA, the CDR3 is TGTGCCAGCAGCTTAAATGGTGGCGGACAAGAGACCCAGTACTTC. Its translation: CASSLNGGGQETQYF.

The chain has TRBV28 and TRBJ2-7; TRBD2 agrees at 10 bases. V was clipped by 4 bases and J by 4 bases; unmatched bases: 10. This CDR3 has 16 residues. Per the germline V gene, CDR1 is MDHEN and CDR2 is SYDVKM. CDR3 sequence (DNA): TGTGCCAGCAGTTACACGACCGGGACTAGCGTGTACGAGCAGTACTTC. Encoded protein: CASSYTTGTSVYEQYF.

The table lists this clonotype with many counts. Germline and junction disagree at one end, which may indicate a read error. This chain joins TRBV11-2 and TRBJ2-5; D unresolved. The germline CDR1 and CDR2 sequences are SGHAT and FQNNGV. This CDR3 is built from 13 residues. CDR3 amino acids: CASTLGPQETQYF. Written as DNA, the CDR3 is TGTGCCAGCACCTTAGGGCCCCAAGAGACCCAGTACTTC.

The chain couples TRBV7-6 to TRBJ1-5, with TRBD1 as a possible D gene (5 bases). Trimming pared 4 bases from V and 6 bases from J, leaving 16 bases between. Germline CDR1 reads SGHVS; CDR2 reads FNYEAQ. This CDR3 has 15 residues. CDR3 DNA sequence: TGTGCCAGCAGCTCCCTTCAGGGTAGAGGTCAGCCCCAGCATTTT. Translated, it gives CASSSLQGRGQPQHF.

This clonotype was picked up a small number of times. The chain links TRBV30 to TRBJ1-1; 9 nucleotides match TRBD1. Trimming cost V 2 bases and J 1 base; bases outside gene matches: 2. Per germline, CDR1 GTSNPN and CDR2 SVGIG (reference sequence). The CDR3 extends over 14 amino acids. Here the CDR3 DNA reads TGTGCCTGGAGTCCGGGACAGGGGAACACTGAAGCTTTCTTT. Its protein product is CAWSPGQGNTEAFF.

This clonotype was observed many times. V gene TRBV28 combines with J gene TRBJ2-1; the match to TRBD2 covers 7 bases. There are 16 residues in the CDR3. V was pared by 0 bases and J by 3 bases, with 5 bases of the junction left unmatched. Germline loops: CDR1 MDHEN, CDR2 SYDVKM. CDR3 in amino acids: CASSLWSSGSYNEQFF. The CDR3 DNA reads as TGTGCCAGCAGTTTATGGTCTAGCGGAAGCTACAATGAGCAGTTCTTC. Variable domain in full (rest from reference TRBV28 and TRBJ2-1): DVKVTQSSRYLVKRTGEKVFLECVQDMDHENMFWYRQDPGLGLRLIYFSYDVKMKEKGDIPEGYSVSREKKERFSLILESASTNQTSMYLCASSLWSSGSYNEQFFGPGTRLTVL.

This clonotype was counted at least ten times. The J gene is TRBJ1-1, the V gene TRBV30; D is uncertain. The CDR3 extends over 11 amino acids. Trimming left V 1 base short and J 11 bases short, with 11 bases between. Germline V gene data show CDR1 as GTSNPN and CDR2 as SVGIG (reference sequence). The chain's CDR3 is CAWSGSPAAFF. The CDR3 DNA reads as TGTGCCTGGAGTGGGTCACCAGCGGCTTTCTTT.

As concerns this clonotype: At one boundary the junction diverges from the germline segment, which might be a read error. V usage is TRBV11-2 and J usage is TRBJ2-4; 8 bases line up with TRBD1. Germline loops: CDR1 SGHAT, CDR2 FQNNGV. This CDR3 is built from 14 residues. CDR3: CASSPRGPGNIQHF. The CDR3, as DNA: TGTGCCAGCAGCCCCAGGGGGCCGGGAAACATTCAGCACTTC. The whole variable domain, remainder taken from reference TRBV11-2 and TRBJ2-4, is EAGVAQSPRYKIIEKRQSVAFWCNPISGHATLYWYQQILGQGPKLLIQFQNNGVVDDSQLPKDRFSAERLKGVDSTLKIQPAKLEDSAVYLCASSPRGPGNIQHFGAGTRLSVL.

This clonotype was observed a handful of times. CDR3 DNA sequence: TGTGCCAGCACCCCGGGGTCGGCTAGCACAGATACGCAGTATTTT. This gives the protein CASTPGSASTDTQYF. The chain combines TRBV12-3 or TRBV12-4 with TRBJ2-3; a weak D match, TRBD2 (5 bases). The germline V and J ends were trimmed by 7 bases and 0 bases, with 14 bases remaining between them. The CDR3 extends over 15 amino acids.

J is TRBJ2-2 and V is TRBV28, with TRBD1 matching over 8 bases. V shed 4 bases and J 6 bases; nucleotides not matched to a gene: 10. The germline V gene has CDR1 MDHEN and CDR2 SYDVKM. There are 16 residues in the CDR3. The CDR3 loop is CASSSPGQGAAGELFF. CDR3 nucleotides: TGTGCCAGCAGTTCCCCGGGGCAGGGGGCCGCCGGGGAGCTGTTTTTT.

This clonotype was observed at least ten times. The V gene is TRBV12-3 or TRBV12-4, the J gene TRBJ1-5; no firm D call. The V and J ends lost 5 bases and 2 bases respectively, with 13 bases between them. The CDR3 runs 15 residues. The CDR3 protein is CASSLGGVGNQPQHF. The CDR3 nucleotides are TGTGCCAGCAGTCTAGGCGGGGTAGGCAATCAGCCCCAGCATTTT.

Many counts were recorded for this clonotype. The J gene is TRBJ2-5, the V gene TRBV7-2, with D tentatively TRBD2 (5 bases). Germline V gene lookup returns CDR1 SGHTA and CDR2 FQGNSA. This CDR3 contains 15 residues. V lost 5 bases, J lost 5 bases, and 18 bases lay in between. The CDR3 protein is CASSPMTTLGETQYF. The CDR3 nucleotides read TGTGCCAGCAGCCCCATGACTACGCTTGGGGAGACCCAGTACTTC.

This chain connects TRBV3-1 to TRBJ1-1; D is possibly TRBD1 (6 bases). V lost 3 bases and J 0 bases, leaving 11 bases between the germline ends. The CDR3 has 15 amino acids. The germline V gene encodes CDR1 LGHDT and CDR2 YNNKEL (reference sequence). The DNA for the CDR3 is TGTGCCAGCAGCCATGTCGGACAGATGAACACTGAAGCTTTCTTT. It codes for CASSHVGQMNTEAFF.

This clonotype was counted between two and nine times. This sequence may be a read error, since a much larger clone differs from it by one base. DNA of the CDR3: TGTGCCGGCAGTTTAAACGGTGTGGACACTGAAGCTTTCTTT. Translating gives CAGSLNGVDTEAFF. The chain couples TRBV28 to TRBJ1-1; D ambiguous. CDR1 and CDR2 from the germline V gene are MDHEN and SYDVKM. The CDR3 runs 14 residues.

There are many counts of this clonotype. The chain has TRBV12-3 or TRBV12-4 and TRBJ1-4; no definite D call. The V end lost 6 bases, the J end lost 0 bases, and 11 bases lay between the germline ends. The CDR3 spans 15 residues. This CDR3 is CASRPDTSTNEKLFF. The CDR3, as DNA: TGTGCCAGCAGACCCGACACCTCAACTAATGAAAAACTGTTTTTT.

The chain has TRBV7-2 and TRBJ2-7; 11 bases match TRBD2. This CDR3 has 16 amino acids. Trimming removed 6 bases from V and 0 bases from J; junction bases left unmatched: 7. From germline, CDR1 is SGHTA and CDR2 FQGNSA. The CDR3: CASSRTGTSGSYEQYF. Here the CDR3 DNA reads TGTGCCAGCAGTAGAACCGGGACTAGCGGCTCCTACGAGCAGTACTTC.

This chain connects TRBV7-2 to TRBJ1-5; a possible D gene is TRBD1 (5 bases). Germline V gene data show CDR1 as SGHTA and CDR2 as FQGNSA. This CDR3 region has 16 residues. V was pared by 5 bases and J by 2 bases, with 16 bases between. The DNA for the CDR3 is TGTGCCAGCAGCGCCCTTGGGGGGGATGGCAATCAGCCCCAGCATTTT. It yields the protein CASSALGGDGNQPQHF.

This clonotype was counted only a few times. V is TRBV29-1 and J is TRBJ1-3; weak D call: TRBD1 (5 bases). In germline, CDR1 is SQVTM, CDR2 ANQGSEA. Trimming left V 3 bases short and J 0 bases short, with 9 bases between. There are 14 residues in the CDR3. CDR3 amino acids: CSVEGRASGNTIYF. The DNA for the CDR3 is TGCAGCGTTGAGGGCAGGGCCTCTGGAAACACCATATATTTT. Based on the CDR3 plus reference TRBV29-1 and TRBJ1-3, the full variable domain is SAVISQKPSRDICQRGTSLTIQCQVDSQVTMMFWYRQQPGQSLTLIATANQGSEATYESGFVIDKFPISRPNLTFSTLTVSNMSPEDSSIYLCSVEGRASGNTIYFGEGSWLTVV.

This clonotype was seen at least ten times. The chain is built from TRBV12-3 or TRBV12-4 and TRBJ1-5; D might be TRBD1 (5 bases). With 1 base removed from V and 9 bases from J, the gap between germline ends came to 10 bases. The CDR3 sequence is 13 residues long. The CDR3 reads CASSLGGRAPQHF. CDR3 bases: TGTGCCAGCAGTTTAGGGGGCAGGGCGCCCCAGCATTTT.

This chain joins TRBV7-2 and TRBJ1-4; D possibly corresponds to TRBD1 (5 bases). The length of the CDR3 is 17 residues. V lost 1 base and J lost 5, with 17 bases in between. Germline CDR1 SGHTA, CDR2 FQGNSA. CDR3 DNA sequence: TGTGCCAGCAGCTTAGGGAGCTCGTATTGGGGGAATGAAAAACTGTTTTTT. It yields the protein CASSLGSSYWGNEKLFF. Filled out from reference TRBV7-2 and TRBJ1-4, the complete variable domain reads GAGVSQSPSNKVTEKGKDVELRCDPISGHTALYWYRQSLGQGLEFLIYFQGNSAPDKSGLPSDRFSAERTGGSVSTLTIQRTQQEDSAVYLCASSLGSSYWGNEKLFFGSGTQLSVL.

The V gene is TRBV5-4, the J gene TRBJ1-1; D gene ambiguous. Trimming removed 3 bases from V and 6 bases from J, with 15 bases in between. In germline, CDR1 is SGHNT, CDR2 YYREEE (reference sequence). The CDR3 covers 14 residues. CDR3 residues: CASSSGPKIPEAFF. The CDR3, as DNA: TGTGCCAGCAGCTCCGGGCCTAAGATACCTGAAGCTTTCTTT.